The 27 T cell receptor beta chains below come from one sample, sequenced in a study of PD-1 blockade in classical Hodgkin lymphoma. Generated by immunoSEQ multiplex PCR, the TCRdb table keeps only in-frame clones and is missing some. The repertoire holds tens of thousands of clones, with 85% to 90% as singletons. Regarding time point: cycle 4 day 1 (C4D1), after less than seven weeks of nivolumab. All the patients suffered relapse after autologous stem cell transplantation, and brentuximab vedotin exposure differed. From thawed PBMCs, CD4+ T cells were purified using magnetic negative selection. This specimen was CD4+ T cells from blood, taken before the fourth cycle of nivolumab. These receptors were obtained from a human donor with classical Hodgkin lymphoma.

This chain connects TRBV7-6 to TRBJ2-3; TRBD2 aligns across 13 bases. The CDR3 sequence is 15 residues long. Germline loops: CDR1 SGHVS, CDR2 FNYEAQ. V was clipped by 3 bases and J by 7 bases; unmatched bases: 4. CDR3 DNA: TGTGCCAGCAGCTTGACTAGCGGGGGGCTGAATACGCAGTATTTT. Its protein product is CASSLTSGGLNTQYF.

The gene calls are TRBV19 and TRBJ2-1; the D gene could be TRBD1 or TRBD2 (6 bases each). V lost 6 bases, J lost 5 bases, and 14 bases lay in between. The CDR3 has 14 residues. In germline, CDR1 is LNHDA, CDR2 SQIVND (reference sequence). CDR3 in amino acids: CASSRLGGHNEQFF. In DNA, the CDR3 is TGTGCCAGTAGCCGACTAGGGGGACACAATGAGCAGTTCTTC.

This chain uses TRBV11-3 with TRBJ2-7; 9 bases align to TRBD1. CDR3 length: 15 residues. The trim removed 4 bases at V and 8 bases at J, leaving 12 bases unmatched. Germline values: CDR1 SGHNT, CDR2 YENEEA. The CDR3 DNA follows: TGTGCCAGCAGCTCATTGACAGGGGGTCCTACGAAGCAGTACTTC. Its translation: CASSSLTGGPTKQYF.

The V gene is TRBV19, the J gene TRBJ2-3; 7 nucleotides line up with TRBD2. V shed 1 base and J 0 bases; nucleotides not matched to a gene: 1. This CDR3 is 15 amino acids long. Germline V gives CDR1 LNHDA, CDR2 SQIVND (reference sequence). The CDR3 region is CASSIAGGSTDTQYF. The CDR3 DNA reads TGTGCCAGTAGTATAGCGGGGGGAAGCACAGATACGCAGTATTTT.

This clone was observed a single time. The rearrangement uses TRBV6-1 and TRBJ2-5, with unresolved D. Germline V gene sequence: CDR1 MNHNS, CDR2 SASEGT. CDR3 size: 15 residues. V lost 7 bases and J lost 1, with 16 bases in between. Here the CDR3 reads CASTTLIEFQETQYF. For the CDR3, the DNA is TGTGCCAGCACTACCTTGATAGAATTCCAAGAGACCCAGTACTTC.

The J gene is TRBJ1-6, the V gene TRBV5-1; D gene unclear. The CDR3 is 16 residues long. Germline CDR1 reads SGHRS; CDR2 reads YFSETQ. V was shortened by 0 bases and J by 0 bases, with 7 bases between the two germline ends. Written as DNA, the CDR3 is TGCGCCAGCAGCTTGGCCAGCACCTCCTATAATTCACCCCTCCACTTT. It codes for CASSLASTSYNSPLHF.

The CDR3 loop reads CGPGAYEQYF. In DNA, the CDR3 is TGTGGACCGGGAGCCTACGAGCAGTACTTC. This chain joins TRBV28 and TRBJ2-7, with D possibly TRBD2 on 6 matching bases. Germline V gene data show CDR1 as MDHEN and CDR2 as SYDVKM. This CDR3 contains 10 residues.

The V and J genes are TRBV10-3 and TRBJ2-3; 7 bases agree with TRBD2. Germline assignment: CDR1 ENHRY and CDR2 SYGVKD. V dropped 1 base and J dropped 2; count of bases not matched to a gene: 9. This CDR3 has 17 amino acids. The CDR3 sequence: CAISEYSLSGSTDTQYF. In DNA, the CDR3 is TGTGCCATCAGTGAGTACAGCCTTAGCGGGTCCACAGATACGCAGTATTTT.

J is TRBJ2-1 and V is TRBV7-2, with a weak D call TRBD2 (6 bases). The CDR3 spans 14 residues. The V end was cut by 5 bases, the J end by 5 bases, with 13 bases between. CDR1 is SGHTA and CDR2 is FQGNSA in the germline V gene. CDR3 in amino acids: CASSPSWGDNEQFF. The CDR3 DNA sequence: TGTGCCAGCAGCCCCTCTTGGGGGGACAATGAGCAGTTCTTC.

CDR3 loop: CARRVRNTEAFF. The DNA of the CDR3 is TGTGCCAGGAGGGTGAGGAACACTGAAGCTTTCTTT. J is TRBJ1-1 and V is TRBV6-5; D unclear. Trimming took 9 bases from V and 1 from J, leaving 9 bases between them. Germline V CDR1 and CDR2: MNHEY, SVGAGI. The CDR3 runs to 12 residues.

The chain has TRBV5-4 and TRBJ2-3; no clear D gene. CDR1 is SGHNT, CDR2 YYREEE, per germline (reference sequence). V lost 1 base to trimming and J lost 0 bases, with 6 bases between them. This CDR3 region has 14 residues. CDR3 DNA sequence: TGTGCCAGCAGCTTGCGTGGAAGCACAGATACGCAGTATTTT. As protein: CASSLRGSTDTQYF.

This clone was counted between two and nine times. This chain uses TRBV4-1 with TRBJ2-7, with D possibly TRBD2 on 6 matching bases. V dropped 2 bases and J dropped 6 bases, with 11 bases sitting between them. CDR1 and CDR2 from the germline V gene are MGHRA and YSYEKL. CDR3 length: 13 residues. Here the CDR3 reads CASSQQLAVEQYF. The CDR3 nucleotides read TGCGCCAGCAGCCAACAACTAGCTGTCGAGCAGTACTTC.

V usage is TRBV28 and J usage is TRBJ2-2; D is ambiguous. V lost 0 bases and J 6 bases, leaving 2 bases between the germline ends. This CDR3 has 12 amino acids. Germline loops: CDR1 MDHEN, CDR2 SYDVKM. CDR3 DNA: TGTGCCAGCAGTTTATGGTCCGGGGAGCTGTTTTTT. This encodes CASSLWSGELFF.

In this sample, this clone turned up a few times. The chain couples TRBV10-3 to TRBJ1-1; 7 bases map to TRBD1. Germline trimming cut 6 bases from V and 7 bases from J; bases unmatched to any gene: 8. The CDR3 runs to 13 residues. Germline CDR1 ENHRY, CDR2 SYGVKD. DNA for the CDR3: TGTGCCATCAGGGAGGCAGGGGGAAATGAAGCTTTCTTT. It codes for CAIREAGGNEAFF.

This clone has just one count. This rearrangement joins TRBV5-1 to TRBJ2-6, with D tentatively TRBD1 or TRBD2 (5 bases each). This CDR3 spans 16 amino acids. V dropped 2 bases and J dropped 0 bases, with 9 bases sitting between them. From germline, CDR1 is SGHRS and CDR2 YFSETQ. The CDR3 bases are TGCGCCAGCAGCTTTGGGACGGGCTCTGGGGCCAACGTCCTGACTTTC. This translates into CASSFGTGSGANVLTF.

J is TRBJ2-7 and V is TRBV7-2, with D tentatively TRBD2 (6 bases). The germline gives CDR1 SGHTA, CDR2 FQGNSA. Deletions cut 5 bases from V and 2 bases from J, with 13 bases between. CDR3 length: 14 residues. CDR3 sequence reads: CASSTSSVAYEQYF. As DNA, the CDR3 is TGTGCCAGCAGCACCTCTAGCGTAGCCTACGAGCAGTACTTC.

The table lists this clone with a count of one. The gene calls are TRBV2 and TRBJ2-3, with unresolved D. Looked up from germline, CDR1 is SNHLY and CDR2 is FYNNEI. V lost 8 bases and J lost 4, with 19 bases in between. This CDR3 is built from 15 residues. DNA for the CDR3: TGTGCCAGCTTACCGTTAGCTCACGCACCAGATACGCAGTATTTT. It translates to CASLPLAHAPDTQYF.

The rearrangement joins TRBV7-9 to TRBJ2-1; D may be TRBD1 (5 bases). Germline assignment: CDR1 SEHNR and CDR2 FQNEAQ (reference sequence). The CDR3 is 13 amino acids. Trimming left V 2 bases short and J 6 bases short, with 8 bases between. The CDR3 region is CASSLQGINEQFF. The CDR3 nucleotides are TGTGCCAGCAGCTTACAGGGAATCAATGAGCAGTTCTTC.

The chain is built from TRBV28 and TRBJ1-5; 8 bases agree with TRBD1. CDR1 MDHEN and CDR2 SYDVKM come from the germline V gene. V lost 7 bases and J lost 4; bases outside the gene matches: 12. The CDR3 loop spans 16 amino acids. The DNA for the CDR3 is TGTGCCAGCACCTCCACCGGACAGGGAAATAATCAGCCCCAGCATTTT. It specifies CASTSTGQGNNQPQHF.

V gene TRBV11-2 combines with J gene TRBJ2-5; 10 bases line up with TRBD2. Looked up from germline, CDR1 is SGHAT and CDR2 is FQNNGV. Unmatched junction bases numbered 7, after V lost 5 bases and J lost 1 base. The CDR3 has 16 amino acids. The CDR3 DNA reads TGTGCCAGCAGCCCTCGACTAGCGGGCCCCCAAGAGACCCAGTACTTC. This translates into CASSPRLAGPQETQYF.

The chain links TRBV28 to TRBJ1-4; D perhaps matches TRBD1 (6 bases). CDR1 is MDHEN and CDR2 is SYDVKM in the germline V gene. CDR3 length: 14 residues. Here the CDR3 DNA reads TGTGCAATCAGGCCCCGGGGGCTTAATGAAAAACTGTTTTTT. Its translation is CAIRPRGLNEKLFF.

A single count supports this clone. V and J are TRBV28 and TRBJ2-6, with D uncertain. The CDR3 loop spans 16 amino acids. Trimming stripped 7 bases from V and 0 bases from J, with 13 bases between. Germline assignment: CDR1 MDHEN and CDR2 SYDVKM. The CDR3 coding sequence is TGTGCCAGCAAAGAACTCAAGAGCTCTGGGGCCAACGTCCTGACTTTC. This codes for CASKELKSSGANVLTF.

The chain has TRBV14 and TRBJ1-6; perhaps TRBD1 as D (6 bases). This CDR3 is built from 15 residues. Trimming took 0 bases from V and 7 from J, leaving 10 bases between them. CDR1 is SGHDN and CDR2 is FVKESK in the germline V gene. CDR3 sequence: CASSQDTGSNSPLHF. The CDR3 nucleotides read TGTGCCAGCAGCCAAGATACAGGGAGCAATTCACCCCTCCACTTT. The variable domain in full, completed from reference TRBV14 and TRBJ1-6, reads EAGVTQFPSHSVIEKGQTVTLRCDPISGHDNLYWYRRVMGKEIKFLLHFVKESKQDESGMPNNRFLAERTGGTYSTLKVQPAELEDSGVYFCASSQDTGSNSPLHFGNGTRLTVT.

The J gene is TRBJ2-6, the V gene TRBV4-1; tentatively, D is TRBD1 (6 bases). Germline V CDR1 and CDR2: MGHRA, YSYEKL. This CDR3 region has 18 residues. The V and J ends lost 0 bases and 3 bases respectively, with 15 bases between them. CDR3 nucleotides: TGCGCCAGCAGCCAAGAGGGTTTGGGGGCGGTTGGGGCCAACGTCCTGACTTTC. Residues: CASSQEGLGAVGANVLTF.

This chain connects TRBV2 to TRBJ1-1; D gene uncertain. Germline CDR1 SNHLY, CDR2 FYNNEI. The CDR3 loop spans 11 amino acids. Trimming took 7 bases from V and 4 from J, leaving 7 bases between them. CDR3 loop: CASMVATEAFF. DNA of the CDR3: TGTGCCAGCATGGTGGCCACTGAAGCTTTCTTT.

The rearrangement joins TRBV11-1 to TRBJ2-7; maybe TRBD1 (5 bases). The V end was cut by 5 bases, the J end by 3 bases, with 17 bases between. The V gene's germline CDR1 is SGHAT and CDR2 FQDESV (reference sequence). The CDR3 has 15 amino acids. The CDR3 DNA follows: TGTGCCAGCAGCCTCTTTTTAGGGGTCGACTACGAGCAGTACTTC. This encodes CASSLFLGVDYEQYF.

V gene TRBV9 combines with J gene TRBJ2-7, with 8 bases aligning to TRBD1. The CDR3 is made up of 15 amino acids. V gave up 3 bases and J gave up 3 bases; unmatched junction bases: 8. Germline values: CDR1 SGDLS, CDR2 YYNGEE. In DNA, the CDR3 is TGTGCCAGCAGCGCGGACAGGGCCTCGTTCTACGAGCAGTACTTC. Translation gives CASSADRASFYEQYF.